This T cell receptor beta chain stems from a study of radiation and T cells in renal cell carcinoma (dated by TCRdb to 2019 to 2021). Study-wide context: Samples came from a clinical trial, in which primary renal cell carcinomas received 15 Gy stereotactic body radiation therapy followed by nephrectomy 4 weeks later. TCR beta sequencing covered 50 to 55 samples in total, comprising roughly 25 tumors and approximately 27 peripheral blood samples. Across all 50 or so samples, 4 million or so unique CDR3 nucleotide sequences encoding about 2.4 million unique CDR3 amino acid sequences were identified. The research as a whole found: In blood, the top tumor clonotypes increased from baseline to 2 weeks after radiation and then shrank by 4 weeks, which suggests a temporary expansion of tumor-resident clones. Dynamics of the blood repertoire were not tracked past 4 weeks after treatment. The single-armed trial design could not address effects of radiation dose or scheduling on the TCR repertoire. No pretreatment tumor biopsies were available, so the baseline intratumoral presence of clonotypes could not be determined.

As for this clone: The antigen it recognizes is unknown. No much larger clone exists at a distance of one base, and base qualities are not known.

Taken with the paper, the label for time point translates to: baseline pretreatment blood. The treatment or condition tag for this specimen amounts to: 15 Gy SBRT to primary tumor, nephrectomy 4 weeks later. To track tumor-enriched clonotypes, serial peripheral blood was sampled from radiation-treated patients at baseline and at 2 weeks and 4 weeks after SBRT. Renal cell carcinoma with clear cell pathology was present in all patients. Genomic DNA for TCR sequencing was prepared using the QIAamp DNA Blood Mini Kit (Qiagen). The analyses included only samples that passed all quality control checks. The germline V gene (reference sequence) gives CDR1 as LNHNV and CDR2 as YYDKDF. The junction shows trimming of 5 bases on V and 0 bases on J, and the gene matches do not reach 12 bases of it. The CDR3 spans 17 residues, from the cysteine through the phenylalanine. The CDR3 DNA has 51 bases and is translated from base 1.

Following the manufacturer's recommendations, the immunoSEQ kit was used to generate TCR beta libraries from genomic DNA. Library preparation used a first multiplex PCR with proprietary primers, then a second PCR adding unique barcodes, with bead cleanups after each round. A positive control reaction and a negative control reaction, both provided in the kit, were run with every batch of samples. The final libraries were assessed on an Agilent 4200 TapeStation D1000 ScreenTape, pooled by volume, and quantified by qPCR. Sequencing ran on an Illumina NextSeq500 with a MidOutput 150-cycle cartridge, using 156 Read1 and 15 Index1 cycles with kit custom primers. The pooled library was loaded at about 0.96 pM, and roughly 20% PhiX control was spiked in. In the source study's methods: The vendor-processed data were analyzed in R, and a clonotype was defined as all T cells that share the same CDR3 nucleotide sequence. For clone abundance analyses, frequencies were normalized to the 10,000 most abundant clones per sample. Before analysis, public T cell clones were removed, and these numbered fewer than five per sample on average. A difference in abundance of at least 32-fold between compartments was used to define tumor-enriched and baseline blood-enriched clonotypes. A beta-binomial differential abundance model was used to identify clonotypes that expanded or contracted between blood time points. Tumor-blood repertoire similarity was measured with the Baroni-Urbani and Buser coefficient, and groups were compared using two-tailed Wilcoxon tests in R. TCRdb provides this immuneACCESS table in a form limited to in-frame rearrangements. Some clones are lacking; in checked studies, under half of them reflect an unresolved V gene, and why the rest are absent is not known. The V and J calls and the clone size are those of that table, but D and trimming were determined from the DNA. The sample contains 45,000 to 65,000 clones, around 78% of them found a single time. The ten largest clones take up 7.3% of the sample.

The chain links TRBV15 with TRBJ1-1; TRBD1 fits 7 bases in the junction. Sequenced material: blood, taken from a patient whose treatment included radiotherapy and nephrectomy. This receptor was identified in a man in his sixties with renal cell carcinoma. The bases read TGTGCCACCAGCCGGCTGTTTGAGGGACAGCTGAACACTGAAGCTTTCTTT. Its protein is CATSRLFEGQLNTEAFF.